The 17 T cell receptor beta chains in this list originate from one sample, sequenced in a study of blood T cells in healthy people across ages. Alongside a J-beta primer mix, a sample-barcoded 5' primer served in a second PCR lasting roughly 6 to 11 cycles. TCRdb passed the 5' RACE reads through MiXCR, listing each CDR3 protein once. Of roughly 800,000 distinct CDR3 sequences listed, 58% are singletons. What was sequenced was blood. Receptor source: a man aged 25 to 45 in good health.

This clonotype showed up just a few times. The V and J genes are TRBV20-1 and TRBJ2-5, with 9 bases that match TRBD2. After removal of 5 bases from V and 7 bases from J, the junction contained 11 bases not matched to a gene. The germline gives CDR1 DFQATT, CDR2 SNEGSKA (reference sequence). This CDR3 is built from 14 residues. This chain's CDR3 is CSAQTPSGIRTQYF. The CDR3 DNA reads TGCAGTGCTCAGACGCCTAGCGGGATCAGGACCCAGTACTTC.

V usage is TRBV7-9 and J usage is TRBJ1-2; possibly TRBD1 for D (6 bases). The CDR3 runs to 17 residues. Germline CDR1 reads SEHNR; CDR2 reads FQNEAQ (reference sequence). V shed 5 bases and J shed 6 bases, with 25 bases lying between them. CDR3 coding DNA: TGTGCCAGCAGCCTCCCGGGACAAGTTACCCTAGGGAATGGCTACACCTTC. Protein product: CASSLPGQVTLGNGYTF.

The chain uses TRBV7-2 and TRBJ2-3; 7 bases are a match to TRBD2. There are 16 residues in the CDR3. J lost 2 bases, V lost 2 bases, and 7 bases had no gene match. Germline CDR1 and CDR2: SGHTA and FQGNSA. CDR3 DNA: TGTGCCAGCAGCTTACCTCTGACTAGCATCACAGATACGCAGTATTTT. Translation: CASSLPLTSITDTQYF.

The chain is built from TRBV7-3 and TRBJ2-1, with TRBD1 as a possible D gene (5 bases). V shed 5 bases and J shed 9 bases, with 11 bases lying between them. This CDR3 has 12 residues. The germline CDR1 and CDR2 sequences are SGHTA and FQGTGA. In DNA, the CDR3 is TGTGCCAGCAGCATACTTAGGGGTGAGCAGTTCTTC. Translation gives CASSILRGEQFF.

V usage is TRBV12-3 or TRBV12-4 and J usage is TRBJ1-5, with D possibly TRBD1 on 5 matching bases. V was shortened by 2 bases and J by 0 bases, with 8 bases between the two germline ends. The CDR3 contains 15 residues. The CDR3 DNA follows: TGTGCCAGCAGTTTAAGACAGCTTAGCAATCAGCCCCAGCATTTT. This gives the protein CASSLRQLSNQPQHF.

This clonotype was picked up many times. The chain carries TRBV6-2 or TRBV6-3 and TRBJ2-7, with D hard to call. There are 14 residues in the CDR3. Trimming left V 2 bases short and J 3 bases short, with 11 bases between. Per germline, CDR1 MNHEY and CDR2 SVGEGT. CDR3 in DNA: TGTGCCAGCAGTTACGGGCCTGGAAACTACGAGCAGTACTTC. As protein: CASSYGPGNYEQYF.

The rearrangement links TRBV20-1 to TRBJ2-3; D is unclear. The CDR3 spans 12 residues. From germline, CDR1 is DFQATT and CDR2 SNEGSKA (reference sequence). V gave up 3 bases and J gave up 4 bases, with 8 bases separating them. The CDR3 region is CSASGPADTQYF. As DNA, the CDR3 is TGCAGTGCTAGCGGTCCCGCAGATACGCAGTATTTT.

The gene calls are TRBV6-1 and TRBJ1-1, with 9 bases fitting TRBD1. The V gene end was trimmed by 1 base and the J gene end by 3 bases; junction bases not matched to a gene: 3. Germline V gives CDR1 MNHNS, CDR2 SASEGT. The CDR3 totals 15 residues. This CDR3 reads CASSEVGQGDTEAFF. In DNA, the CDR3 is TGTGCCAGCAGTGAAGTGGGACAGGGCGACACTGAAGCTTTCTTT.

A note on this clonotype: Relative to the germline gene, one junction end is altered; a read error may explain this. As DNA, the CDR3 is TGTGCCAGCAGCTTAATGGGGGGTCCCCGCTCTGTGGCCAACGTCCTGACTTTC. Its protein is CASSLMGGPRSVANVLTF. This sequence joins TRBV13 and TRBJ2-6; D is possibly TRBD2 (6 bases). The CDR3 runs to 18 residues. Germline assignment: CDR1 PRHDT and CDR2 FYEKMQ (reference sequence).

The chain joins TRBV7-9 to TRBJ2-4; D remains ambiguous. The end of the DNA fits TRBJ2-7 better, so the J call may be wrong. Germline V gene sequence: CDR1 SEHNR, CDR2 FQNEAQ (reference sequence). The CDR3 extends over 13 amino acids. The CDR3 DNA reads as TGTGCCAGCAGCTTCAGAGCGACCTACGAGCAGTACTTC. It codes for CASSFRATYEQYF.

A single count supports this clonotype. The chain uses TRBV29-1 and TRBJ2-7; perhaps D is TRBD1 or TRBD2 (5 bases each). The V end was cut by 4 bases, the J end by 1 base, with 11 bases between. Germline CDR1 SQVTM, CDR2 ANQGSEA. The CDR3 runs to 13 residues. CDR3 DNA: TGCAGCGTTGTCGGGGACGGGTCCTACGAGCAGTACTTC. Amino acid sequence: CSVVGDGSYEQYF.

For this clonotype: The junction does not match germline at one end; this may be a read error. The V and J genes are TRBV20-1 and TRBJ2-3, with D tentatively TRBD1 (6 bases). Germline lookup yields CDR1 DFQATT and CDR2 SNEGSKA (reference sequence). The CDR3 has 14 residues. The CDR3 bases are TGCAGTGCTGATGTATTCAGGGGCACTGATACGCAGTATTTT. Its protein product is CSADVFRGTDTQYF.

The chain employs TRBV6-1 and TRBJ1-6; D is unclear. The germline V and J ends were trimmed by 3 bases and 5 bases, with 11 bases remaining between them. The CDR3 is 15 amino acids. CDR1 is MNHNS, CDR2 SASEGT, per germline. The CDR3, as DNA: TGTGCCAGCAGTGATCTGGAACCCAATAATTCACCCCTCCACTTT. This gives the protein CASSDLEPNNSPLHF.

V gene TRBV12-3 or TRBV12-4 combines with J gene TRBJ1-2, with D possibly TRBD1 on 5 matching bases. The CDR3 runs to 14 residues. With 5 bases removed from V and 5 bases from J, the gap between germline ends came to 15 bases. This CDR3 reads CASSPPGGLYGYTF. CDR3 nucleotide sequence: TGTGCCAGCAGTCCCCCGGGGGGTTTGTATGGCTACACCTTC.

Only one count was recorded for this clonotype. CDR3 protein: CSARGQGPMNTEAFF. DNA of the CDR3: TGCAGTGCTAGAGGACAGGGACCCATGAACACTGAAGCTTTCTTT. This chain connects TRBV20-1 to TRBJ1-1, with 7 bases matching TRBD1. J was trimmed by 0 bases and V by 1 base; bases with no gene match: 5. CDR1 is DFQATT, CDR2 SNEGSKA, per germline (reference sequence). The CDR3 has 15 residues.

This clonotype has more than one count but fewer than ten. V usage is TRBV21-1 and J usage is TRBJ2-5; the table's D call of TRBD2 was not tested on the DNA. TRBV21-1 corresponds to a pseudogene. The CDR3 spans 17 residues. CDR3 in amino acids: CASSNSTSGSDWETQYF. The CDR3 region has the DNA TGTGCCAGCAGCAACTCGACTAGCGGGAGTGACTGGGAGACCCAGTACTTC.

This clonotype was counted only a few times. The chain uses TRBV6-5 and TRBJ1-6; no reliable D call. Germline values: CDR1 MNHEY, CDR2 SVGAGI. The CDR3 has 14 amino acids. Trimming removed 2 bases at V and 8 bases at J, with 10 bases between. In DNA form, the CDR3 reads TGTGCCAGCAGTTACAGGACTGATTATTCACCCCTCCACTTT. Translation: CASSYRTDYSPLHF.